Presented here are 24 T cell receptor beta chains from one specimen sequenced in a study of identical twins (TCRdb year 2016). Library generation was performed with 5' RACE. The reads were generated on an Illumina HiSeq 2000. Through fastp at Q25 and MiXCR, TCRdb rebuilt clones from the public reads, retaining in-frame beta chains. Identical CDR3 proteins give one entry, which carries the most common genes and DNA. The sample has some 440,000 distinct CDR3 sequences on record, roughly 26% of them singletons. In total, the top ten clones hold 2.9% of the sample. The same data also went into a second study, on T cells expressing NK-cell markers.

The sequencing sample was made of CD4+ T cells sorted from blood. These receptor sequences come from a woman younger than 30 in good health.

This clonotype was observed a handful of times. The chain recombines TRBV11-1 with TRBJ1-2; 8 bases match TRBD1. CDR3 length: 18 residues. The V segment lost 4 bases and the J segment 3 bases; nucleotides outside the gene matches: 16. Germline assignment: CDR1 SGHAT and CDR2 FQDESV (reference sequence). In DNA, the CDR3 is TGTGCCAGCAGCTCTTTACCCGGACAGGGTGGTAAGGACTATGGCTACACCTTC. It specifies CASSSLPGQGGKDYGYTF.

V and J are TRBV7-2 and TRBJ1-1; 7 bases map to TRBD1. The CDR3 length is 14 residues. The germline V gene has CDR1 SGHTA and CDR2 FQGNSA. The V gene end was trimmed by 3 bases and the J gene end by 3 bases; junction bases not matched to a gene: 4. CDR3 nucleotides: TGTGCCAGCAGCTTCCGGACAGGACACACTGAAGCTTTCTTT. Its translation is CASSFRTGHTEAFF.

The rearrangement joins TRBV15 to TRBJ1-1; a weak D match, TRBD1 (5 bases). Germline CDR1 is LNHNV and CDR2 is YYDKDF (reference sequence). The germline V and J ends were trimmed by 5 bases and 3 bases, with 13 bases remaining between them. CDR3 length: 14 amino acids. In DNA form, the CDR3 reads TGTGCCACCAGCGTAGGGGTGGGGGACACTGAAGCTTTCTTT. Its translation: CATSVGVGDTEAFF.

CDR3 amino acids: CASSHLPREVELHEQFF. The CDR3 bases are TGTGCCAGCAGCCACCTGCCACGGGAGGTCGAACTCCATGAGCAGTTCTTC. J is TRBJ2-1 and V is TRBV3-1, with TRBD2 matching over 7 bases. Germline lookup yields CDR1 LGHDT and CDR2 YNNKEL (reference sequence). With 3 bases clipped from V and 8 bases from J, the junction kept 16 bases outside the gene matches. This CDR3 is built from 17 residues.

This clonotype was detected only once. The V gene is TRBV6-5, the J gene TRBJ1-1; D not certain. Per the germline V gene, CDR1 is MNHEY and CDR2 is SVGAGI. CDR3 length equals 16 residues. Trimming took 0 bases from V and 1 from J, leaving 12 bases between them. In DNA form, the CDR3 reads TGTGCCAGCAGTTACTCGCTCCTACCCGAGAACACTGAAGCTTTCTTT. Protein sequence: CASSYSLLPENTEAFF.

CDR3 nucleotide sequence: TGTGCCACCAGCAGAGCGGCATTTTCCTACGAGCAGTACTTC. Translation: CATSRAAFSYEQYF. The rearrangement links TRBV15 to TRBJ2-7; no clear D gene. V was cut by 1 base and J by 1 base, with 8 bases left in between. Germline V gene sequence: CDR1 LNHNV, CDR2 YYDKDF (reference sequence). This CDR3 is built from 14 residues.

This clonotype turned up a few times. The chain uses TRBV6-5 and TRBJ2-7; perhaps TRBD1 as D (6 bases). Trimming removed 0 bases at V and 1 base at J, with 13 bases between. Germline CDR1 and CDR2: MNHEY and SVGAGI. The CDR3 covers 16 residues. CDR3 residues: CASSYSKRDMSYEQYF. In DNA, the CDR3 is TGTGCCAGCAGTTACTCGAAAAGGGACATGTCCTACGAGCAGTACTTC.

This clonotype has more than one count but fewer than ten. CDR3 nucleotides: TGTGCCAGCAGCTTATTAGAGGGACGGCGTTGGAATGAGCAGTTCTTC. It yields the protein CASSLLEGRRWNEQFF. The chain joins TRBV7-9 to TRBJ2-1, with D tentatively TRBD1 or TRBD2 (5 bases each). The CDR3 runs to 16 residues. The germline CDR1 and CDR2 sequences are SEHNR and FQNEAQ (reference sequence). V was shortened by 2 bases and J by 7 bases, with 18 bases between the two germline ends.

The genes are TRBV18 and TRBJ2-4; no firm D call. There are 15 residues in the CDR3. Germline V gene data show CDR1 as KGHSH and CDR2 as LQKENI. The V end was cut by 3 bases, the J end by 5 bases, with 14 bases between. The CDR3 coding sequence is TGTGCCAGCTCACCCGATCTGACTTCACAAAACATTCAGTACTTC. Translated, it gives CASSPDLTSQNIQYF.

This rearrangement joins TRBV24-1 to TRBJ2-1; no clear D gene. The CDR3 consists of 14 residues. From germline, CDR1 is KGHDR and CDR2 SFDVKD. The V and J ends lost 5 bases and 0 bases respectively, with 7 bases between them. The CDR3 spells CATSAGYSYNEQFF. The CDR3 coding sequence is TGTGCCACCAGTGCCGGATACTCCTACAATGAGCAGTTCTTC.

This clonotype was counted between two and nine times. The CDR3 protein is CASSFRSSYGYTF. The DNA of the CDR3 is TGTGCCAGCAGTTTTCGCAGCTCCTATGGCTACACCTTC. This chain connects TRBV12-3 or TRBV12-4 to TRBJ1-2; D is ambiguous. Trimming pared 3 bases from V and 4 bases from J, leaving 9 bases between. The CDR3 extends over 13 amino acids.

Remarks on this clonotype: An end of the junction differs from the germline gene, which may be a read error. The chain employs TRBV7-2 and TRBJ2-1; possibly TRBD1 for D (6 bases). The CDR3 has 14 amino acids. The V gene's germline CDR1 is SGHTA and CDR2 FQGNSA. The CDR3 region is CASSLDPAGAEQFF. CDR3 coding DNA: TGCGCCAGCAGCTTAGATCCCGCAGGGGCTGAGCAGTTCTTC.

The CDR3 loop is CSASPAWGEQFF. DNA for the CDR3: TGCAGTGCTAGCCCCGCGTGGGGTGAGCAGTTCTTC. The V and J genes are TRBV20-1 and TRBJ2-1; D not resolved. There are 12 residues in the CDR3. The V gene lost 3 bases and the J gene lost 9 bases, with 12 bases spanning the gap. Per the germline V gene, CDR1 is DFQATT and CDR2 is SNEGSKA (reference sequence).

This rearrangement joins TRBV29-1 to TRBJ1-5; unclear D gene. This CDR3 comprises 15 residues. The germline V and J ends were trimmed by 7 bases and 2 bases, with 18 bases remaining between them. The germline V gene encodes CDR1 SQVTM and CDR2 ANQGSEA. The CDR3 loop reads CSAREGVRGNQPQHF. The CDR3 nucleotides read TGCAGCGCCCGGGAGGGCGTACGAGGCAATCAGCCCCAGCATTTT.

This clonotype was counted a few times. In nucleotides, the CDR3 is TGTGCCAGCAGCCAACCGGGACAGGGGGCTGAGCAGTTCTTC. It codes for CASSQPGQGAEQFF. V and J are TRBV3-1 and TRBJ2-1, with TRBD1 identical over 12 bases. Per the germline V gene, CDR1 is LGHDT and CDR2 is YNNKEL (reference sequence). With V trimmed by 2 bases and J by 9 bases, 2 bases remained unmatched. This CDR3 spans 14 amino acids.

This clonotype was counted between two and nine times. This chain uses TRBV5-5 with TRBJ2-7; TRBD1 might be the D (5 bases). In germline, CDR1 is SGHKS, CDR2 YYEKEE (reference sequence). The CDR3 sequence is 15 residues long. Trimming took off 0 bases at V and 0 bases at J, with 10 bases between the two ends. The CDR3 loop is CASSLGGYSSYEQYF. CDR3 coding DNA: TGTGCCAGCAGCTTGGGGGGCTATAGCTCCTACGAGCAGTACTTC. The variable domain in full, completed from reference TRBV5-5 and TRBJ2-7, reads DAGVTQSPTHLIKTRGQQVTLRCSPISGHKSVSWYQQVLGQGPQFIFQYYEKEERGRGNFPDRFSARQFPNYSSELNVNALLLGDSALYLCASSLGGYSSYEQYFGPGTRLTVT.

The rearrangement links TRBV2 to TRBJ1-1; D is ambiguous. Germline assignment: CDR1 SNHLY and CDR2 FYNNEI. V lost 5 bases, J lost 1 base, and 5 bases lay in between. The CDR3 has 12 amino acids. The CDR3 sequence is CASSKANTEAFF. CDR3 sequence (DNA): TGTGCCAGCAGTAAGGCGAACACTGAAGCTTTCTTT. The full variable domain, its missing parts supplied by reference TRBV2 and TRBJ1-1, is EPEVTQTPSHQVTQMGQEVILRCVPISNHLYFYWYRQILGQKVEFLVSFYNNEISEKSEIFDDQFSVERPDGSNFTLKIRSTKLEDSAMYFCASSKANTEAFFGQGTRLTVV.

V is TRBV6-4 and J is TRBJ2-2, with D perhaps TRBD1 (5 bases). CDR1 is MRHNA, CDR2 SNTAGT, per germline. The V gene lost 3 bases and the J gene lost 5 bases, with 7 bases spanning the gap. There are 13 residues in the CDR3. The CDR3 loop is CASSEQGTGELFF. The CDR3 nucleotides read TGTGCCAGCAGTGAGCAGGGTACCGGGGAGCTGTTTTTT.

The chain is built from TRBV9 and TRBJ2-1; D is ambiguous. Germline V CDR1 and CDR2: SGDLS, YYNGEE. The CDR3 runs 13 residues. Trimming removed 0 bases at V and 4 bases at J, with 5 bases between. CDR3 DNA: TGTGCCAGCAGCGTAGTTGGATACAATGAGCAGTTCTTC. Translation: CASSVVGYNEQFF.

The chain links TRBV5-1 to TRBJ2-1; unclear D gene. The CDR3 has 14 amino acids. Germline-derived CDR1 and CDR2 are SGHRS and YFSETQ. The V and J ends lost 4 bases and 8 bases respectively, with 16 bases between them. The DNA of the CDR3 is TGCGCCAGCAGCCCGGACGGCAACCGGGATGAGCAGTTCTTC. Amino acids: CASSPDGNRDEQFF.

This clonotype was detected a few times. CDR3 in amino acids: CASQLEGGDTEAFF. The CDR3 region has the DNA TGTGCCAGCCAATTAGAGGGTGGGGACACTGAAGCTTTCTTT. V and J are TRBV6-1 and TRBJ1-1; D not certain. Per germline, CDR1 MNHNS and CDR2 SASEGT. This CDR3 has 14 residues. The V gene lost 8 bases and the J gene lost 3 bases, with 16 bases spanning the gap.

This clonotype showed up just a few times. This sequence joins TRBV29-1 and TRBJ2-7; D is possibly TRBD1 (5 bases). The CDR3 contains 13 residues. Trimming left V 1 base short and J 1 base short, with 8 bases between. Germline loops: CDR1 SQVTM, CDR2 ANQGSEA. The CDR3 DNA sequence: TGCAGCGTTGAAGGGGGCCAGTCCTACGAGCAGTACTTC. Its translation is CSVEGGQSYEQYF.

The chain couples TRBV7-6 to TRBJ2-5; 7 nucleotides match TRBD1. J was trimmed by 1 base and V by 5 bases; bases with no gene match: 7. Germline assignment: CDR1 SGHVS and CDR2 FNYEAQ. This CDR3 is built from 15 residues. Here the CDR3 reads CASSPTRGSQETQYF. CDR3 DNA: TGTGCCAGCAGCCCCACCAGGGGGTCCCAAGAGACCCAGTACTTC.

The V and J genes are TRBV6-6 and TRBJ1-1, with D uncertain. V was shortened by 10 bases and J by 0 bases, with 9 bases between the two germline ends. The germline gives CDR1 MNHNY, CDR2 SVGAGI (reference sequence). The CDR3 has 12 residues. This CDR3 reads CAIRGLNTEAFF. CDR3 nucleotide sequence: TGTGCCATCCGAGGGCTGAACACTGAAGCTTTCTTT.